This TCR beta chain was found in a study of graft-versus-host responses after intestinal transplantation. Background on the study: Anti-thymocyte globulin was used for induction in all recipients, who then took tacrolimus and steroids for roughly 3 years. Study-wide results and limits: The recipient marrow held GvH clones, and some of them showed up first in ileum or blood. Allografts carried high graft-versus-host to host-versus-graft clonal ratios in patients having graft-donor T cell macrochimerism.

The CDR3 has 16 amino acids. CDR1 SGDLS and CDR2 YYNGEE come from the germline V gene. Profiling relied on immunoSEQ multiplex PCR, and the TCRdb table lists in-frame clones only, not all of them. This sample yields around 99,000 clones, of which approximately 88% are seen a single time; about 0.75% belongs to the top ten. Worth noting for this clone: The antigen remains undetermined. Its ends do not fully match the called genes, so a read error is possible.

The sample in question was unstimulated CD4+ T cells sorted from spleen or lymph node cells, obtained before transplant. The V and J genes are TRBV9 and TRBJ1-2; 9 positions match TRBD1. The receptor comes from a human donor who was the organ donor for an intestinal transplant. The CDR3 DNA reads as TGTGCCAGCAGCGCGGCGTGGGACAGGGCTAACTATGGCCACACCTTC. It codes for CASSAAWDRANYGHTF.